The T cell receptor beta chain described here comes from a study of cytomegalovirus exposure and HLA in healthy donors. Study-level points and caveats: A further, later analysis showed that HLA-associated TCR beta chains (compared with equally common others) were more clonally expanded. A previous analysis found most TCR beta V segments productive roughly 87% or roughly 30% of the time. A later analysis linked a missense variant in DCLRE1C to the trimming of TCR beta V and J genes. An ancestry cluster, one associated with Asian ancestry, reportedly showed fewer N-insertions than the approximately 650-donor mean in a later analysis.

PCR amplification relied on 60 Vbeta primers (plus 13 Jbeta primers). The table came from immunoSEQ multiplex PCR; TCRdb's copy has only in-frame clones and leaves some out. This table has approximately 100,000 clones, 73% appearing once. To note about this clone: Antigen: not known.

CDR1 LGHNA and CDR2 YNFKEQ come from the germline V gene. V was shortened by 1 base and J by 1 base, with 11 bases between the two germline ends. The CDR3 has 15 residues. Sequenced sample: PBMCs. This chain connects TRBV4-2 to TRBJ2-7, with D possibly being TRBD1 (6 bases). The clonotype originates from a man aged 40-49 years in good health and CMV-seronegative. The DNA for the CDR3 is TGTGCCAGCAGCCAAGGACGGGACACGTCCTACGAGCAGTACTTC. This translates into CASSQGRDTSYEQYF.